This T cell receptor beta chain was captured by sequencing in a study of OX40 agonist ivuxolimab in advanced cancers. Study-wide context: Those treated in dose escalation had hepatocellular carcinoma, melanoma, renal cell cancer or head and neck cancer. The study's findings and limits: On average, a greater number of expanded clones characterised CD8+ T cells relative to CD4+.

Germline assignment: CDR1 SSHAT and CDR2 FNYEAQ (reference sequence). CDR3 length: 14 amino acids. Germline trimming cut 3 bases from V and 8 bases from J; bases unmatched to any gene: 0. A note on this clone: What it recognizes is unknown.

Patients with autoimmune history or systemic immunosuppression were excluded. Repertoires were generated with immunoSEQ multiplex PCR, while TCRdb's copy carries only in-frame clones and drops some. The table records over 55,000 clones, around 84% of them present only once. This receptor was identified in an adult with an advanced solid tumor such as melanoma, head and neck, liver or kidney cancer. Sequencing was performed on CD4+ or CD8+ T cells sorted from blood, taken in a trial of the OX40 agonist ivuxolimab. The chain combines TRBV7-7 with TRBJ2-1; the match to TRBD2 covers 14 bases. CDR3 in amino acids: CASSLGLAGDEQFF. CDR3 DNA: TGTGCCAGCAGCTTGGGACTAGCGGGAGATGAGCAGTTCTTC.